One TCR beta chain is described in this entry. Its antigen is undetermined. This sample was taken from a study of identical twins. A template switching step contributed a universal primer site, while unique molecular identifiers were present in the cDNA. One entry per CDR3 protein results from TCRdb running MiXCR on the 5' RACE reads. The table has 500,000 or so distinct CDR3 sequences, around 14% seen once. The germline gives CDR1 LGHNA, CDR2 YSLEER. The CDR3 has 17 residues. V lost 1 base and J lost 1, with 17 bases in between. Study findings and constraints: High-abundance cord blood beta clonotypes had fewer insertions; memory repertoires showed none. Compared with unrelated sharing, twin-shared out-of-frame alpha sequences had more low-probability sequences. Models predicted too little out-of-frame TCR alpha sharing in monozygotic twins.

These data were also reused for a study on yellow fever vaccine responses in identical twins.

This receptor was taken from a woman between 18 and 29 years old in good health. The chain couples TRBV4-3 to TRBJ2-7; D unresolved. Sequencing was performed on CD4+ T cells sorted from blood. CDR3 in DNA: TGCGCCAGCAGCCAAGTCTCGGGTTCCGGTACGTCCTACGAGCAGTACTTC. Its protein is CASSQVSGSGTSYEQYF.